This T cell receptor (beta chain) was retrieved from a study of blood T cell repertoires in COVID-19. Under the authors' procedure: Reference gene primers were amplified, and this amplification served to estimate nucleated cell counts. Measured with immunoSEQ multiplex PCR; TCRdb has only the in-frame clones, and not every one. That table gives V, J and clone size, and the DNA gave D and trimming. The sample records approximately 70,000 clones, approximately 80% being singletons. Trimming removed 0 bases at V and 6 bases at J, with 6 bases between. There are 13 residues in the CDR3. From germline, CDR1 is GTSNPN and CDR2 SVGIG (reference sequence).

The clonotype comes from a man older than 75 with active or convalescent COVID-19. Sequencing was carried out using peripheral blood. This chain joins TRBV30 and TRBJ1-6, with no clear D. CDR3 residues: CAWSVSTNSPLHF. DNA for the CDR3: TGTGCCTGGAGTGTTTCTACTAATTCACCCCTCCACTTT. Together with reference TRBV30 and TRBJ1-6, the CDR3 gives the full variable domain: SQTIHQWPATLVQPVGSPLSLECTVEGTSNPNLYWYRQAAGRGLQLLFYSVGIGQISSEVPQNLSASRPQDRQFILSSKKLLLSDSGFYLCAWSVSTNSPLHFGNGTRLTVT.